Presented here are 14 T cell receptor beta chains from one specimen sequenced in a study of T cells after yellow fever vaccination. TCRdb recomputed calls from the 5' RACE reads with MiXCR, one row per CDR3 protein. In the table there are roughly 32,000 distinct CDR3 sequences, approximately 6.6% of which are singletons. Sequences were derived from PBMCs, either bulk or a sorted T-cell subset (CD4+, CD8+, memory, or dextramer-sorted; not recorded which), sampled on the day of the first yellow fever vaccination. These TCRs come from a man younger than 35 who received the YFV17D yellow fever vaccine.

Only a few counts were recorded for this clonotype. The chain couples TRBV10-1 to TRBJ1-2, with unresolved D. Trimming stripped 2 bases from V and 2 bases from J, with 6 bases between. The CDR3 is made up of 13 amino acids. The germline CDR1 and CDR2 sequences are WNHNN and SYGVQD (reference sequence). CDR3 nucleotides: TGCGCCAGCAGTGAGAACGGGAACTATGGCTACACCTTC. Amino acid sequence: CASSENGNYGYTF.

For this clonotype: A much larger clone sits a single nucleotide away, making a read error possible. This chain links TRBV4-3 with TRBJ2-1; 7 bases fit TRBD2. J was trimmed by 6 bases and V by 2 bases; bases with no gene match: 7. This CDR3 is built from 15 residues. Germline V gene data show CDR1 as LGHNA and CDR2 as YSLEER. CDR3 DNA: TGCGCCAGCAGCCAACCTATCGGGGGGATCAATGAGCAGTTCTTC. It codes for CASSQPIGGINEQFF.

Points on this clonotype: A much larger clone sits a single nucleotide away, making a read error possible. V and J are TRBV4-1 and TRBJ1-2, with a weak D call TRBD1 (5 bases). The germline V gene has CDR1 MGHRA and CDR2 YSYEKL. Between the trimmed V and J ends, which lost 3 bases and 8 bases, there was a span of 16 bases. CDR3 length equals 14 residues. As DNA, the CDR3 is TGCGCCAGCAGCCAGCCCGGGTCAGGGTCCGGCTACACCTTC. This sequence encodes CASSQPGSGSGYTF.

There are many counts of this clonotype. V and J are TRBV6-5 and TRBJ2-1, with TRBD1 as a possible D gene (6 bases). Trimming took off 5 bases at V and 5 bases at J, with 13 bases between the two ends. Germline V gene data show CDR1 as MNHEY and CDR2 as SVGAGI. The CDR3 has 14 residues. In nucleotides, the CDR3 is TGTGCCAGCAGTCTACAGGGTCGCGACAATGAGCAGTTCTTC. This codes for CASSLQGRDNEQFF.

This clonotype has a handful of counts. The chain links TRBV19 to TRBJ2-3, with TRBD1 matching 8 bases. CDR3 size: 13 residues. V lost 6 bases to trimming and J lost 11 bases; unmatched junction nucleotides: 10. The V gene's germline CDR1 is LNHDA and CDR2 SQIVND (reference sequence). CDR3 in amino acids: CASSFMGQEKQYF. The DNA for the CDR3 is TGTGCCAGTAGCTTTATGGGACAGGAAAAGCAGTATTTT.

This clonotype was seen ten or more times. This rearrangement joins TRBV6-2 or TRBV6-3 to TRBJ2-7; D remains unclear. Germline assignment: CDR1 MNHEY and CDR2 SVGEGT. The ends were cut back, 2 bases at V and 2 bases at J, with 7 bases in the middle. This CDR3 contains 13 residues. The DNA of the CDR3 is TGTGCCAGCAGTTACCGGCGGACCTACGAGCAGTACTTC. Translated, it gives CASSYRRTYEQYF.

This clonotype was observed at least ten times. V and J are TRBV7-2 and TRBJ2-3; possibly TRBD1 or TRBD2 for D (5 bases each). Germline V gene sequence: CDR1 SGHTA, CDR2 FQGNSA. This CDR3 contains 14 residues. V lost 2 bases and J 6 bases, leaving 12 bases between the germline ends. The CDR3 loop reads CASSLTGPGDTQYF. The CDR3 DNA follows: TGTGCCAGCAGCTTAACGGGGCCCGGGGATACGCAGTATTTT.

At least ten counts were recorded for this clonotype. The chain joins TRBV20-1 to TRBJ2-3; D gene unclear. The germline V gene encodes CDR1 DFQATT and CDR2 SNEGSKA (reference sequence). The V and J ends lost 8 bases and 5 bases respectively, with 14 bases between them. The CDR3 length is 12 residues. As DNA, the CDR3 is TGCAGTCTCACCCCGGATGGAGATACGCAGTATTTT. It is translated as CSLTPDGDTQYF.

This clonotype was seen repeatedly, ten times or more. V gene TRBV9 combines with J gene TRBJ1-1; 7 bases match TRBD1. J was trimmed by 5 bases and V by 4 bases; bases with no gene match: 11. Germline CDR1 SGDLS, CDR2 YYNGEE. The CDR3 is 15 residues long. This CDR3 reads CASSPKDRVSTEAFF. The CDR3 DNA sequence: TGTGCCAGCAGCCCTAAAGACAGGGTATCTACTGAAGCTTTCTTT.

This clonotype was seen ten or more times. V gene TRBV12-3 or TRBV12-4 combines with J gene TRBJ2-5; TRBD2 agrees at 16 bases. The V and J ends lost 3 bases and 0 bases, in that order; junction bases with no gene match: 1. The length of the CDR3 is 17 residues. The DNA for the CDR3 is TGTGCCAGCAGTTTGGGACTAGCGGGGGGGTACCAAGAGACCCAGTACTTC. As protein: CASSLGLAGGYQETQYF.

This clonotype has ten or more counts. The chain has TRBV5-6 and TRBJ2-1, with 13 bases lining up with TRBD2. CDR3 size: 17 residues. The V segment lost 2 bases and the J segment 7 bases; nucleotides outside the gene matches: 9. From germline, CDR1 is SGHDT and CDR2 YYEEEE. The CDR3 nucleotides read TGTGCCAGCAGCTTAGTAACTACGGGACTAGCGGGGAATGAGCAGTTCTTC. Its translation is CASSLVTTGLAGNEQFF.

This clonotype was picked up many times. J is TRBJ1-5 and V is TRBV7-2; TRBD1 might be the D (6 bases). The CDR3 spans 13 residues. Trimming took 4 bases from V and 2 from J, leaving 6 bases between them. CDR1 is SGHTA and CDR2 is FQGNSA in the germline V gene. The DNA of the CDR3 is TGTGCCAGCAGCTACAGGGGCAATCAGCCCCAGCATTTT. Residues: CASSYRGNQPQHF.

The chain recombines TRBV7-2 with TRBJ2-7; possible D gene TRBD2, 5 bases. Per germline, CDR1 SGHTA and CDR2 FQGNSA. The V end lost 6 bases, the J end lost 1 base, and 16 bases lay between the germline ends. This CDR3 is 15 amino acids long. The CDR3 nucleotides read TGTGCCAGCAGTTCCTCATGGACTGTATCCTACGAGCAGTACTTC. It is translated as CASSSSWTVSYEQYF.

Ten or more counts support this clonotype. This chain connects TRBV5-1 to TRBJ1-5; perhaps TRBD1 as D (5 bases). Trimming pared 0 bases from V and 0 bases from J, leaving 7 bases between. Germline-derived CDR1 and CDR2 are SGHRS and YFSETQ. The CDR3 has 15 amino acids. The CDR3 sequence is CASSLDRTSNQPQHF. The DNA of the CDR3 is TGCGCCAGCAGCTTGGACAGGACTAGCAATCAGCCCCAGCATTTT. Filled out from reference TRBV5-1 and TRBJ1-5, the complete variable domain reads KAGVTQTPRYLIKTRGQQVTLSCSPISGHRSVSWYQQTPGQGLQFLFEYFSETQRNKGNFPGRFSGRQFSNSRSEMNVSTLELGDSALYLCASSLDRTSNQPQHFGDGTRLSIL.